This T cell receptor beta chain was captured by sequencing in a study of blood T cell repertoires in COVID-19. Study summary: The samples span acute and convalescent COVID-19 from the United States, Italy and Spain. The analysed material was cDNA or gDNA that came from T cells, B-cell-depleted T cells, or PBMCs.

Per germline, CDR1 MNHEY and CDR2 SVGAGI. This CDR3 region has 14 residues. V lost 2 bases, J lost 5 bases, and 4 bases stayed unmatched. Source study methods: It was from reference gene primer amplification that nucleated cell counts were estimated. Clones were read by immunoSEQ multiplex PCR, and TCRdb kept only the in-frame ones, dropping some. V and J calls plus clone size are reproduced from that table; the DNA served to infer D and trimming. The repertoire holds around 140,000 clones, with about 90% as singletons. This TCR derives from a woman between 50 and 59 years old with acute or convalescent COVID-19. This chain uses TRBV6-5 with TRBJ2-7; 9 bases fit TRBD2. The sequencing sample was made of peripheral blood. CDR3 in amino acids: CASSYHSGSNEQYF. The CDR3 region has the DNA TGTGCCAGCAGTTACCATAGCGGGAGCAACGAGCAGTACTTC.